The 17 T cell receptor beta chains below come from one sample, sequenced in a study of identical twins. TCRdb reanalysed the 5' RACE reads using MiXCR and keeps one entry per CDR3 protein. The sample lists roughly 280,000 distinct CDR3 sequences, less than 9.5% occurring once. These same records also appear under a second study, on yellow fever vaccine responses in identical twins.

The sequenced material came from CD8+ T cells sorted from blood. The receptors stem from a young woman in good health.

The CDR3 region has the DNA TGTGCCAGCAGCTTAGGGGGGGACAATACGCAGTATTTT. Protein sequence: CASSLGGDNTQYF. The rearrangement links TRBV13 to TRBJ2-3, with a possible D match to TRBD1 (6 bases). The length of the CDR3 is 13 residues. Germline values: CDR1 PRHDT, CDR2 FYEKMQ (reference sequence). Trimming pared 0 bases from V and 7 bases from J, leaving 8 bases between.

This clonotype was observed at least ten times. A read error may account for a junction end that differs from germline. V is TRBV28 and J is TRBJ1-6; a possible D gene is TRBD1 (6 bases). Per germline, CDR1 MDHEN and CDR2 SYDVKM. The CDR3 runs to 16 residues. The CDR3 DNA reads TGTGCCAGCAGTTTACTCCCAGGGGCCTACAATTCACCCCTCCACTTT. Its protein product is CASSLLPGAYNSPLHF.

In DNA, the CDR3 is TGCAGTGCTAGAGATGCGGCCAGGACAACTAATGAAAAACTGTTTTTT. As protein: CSARDAARTTNEKLFF. The J gene is TRBJ1-4, the V gene TRBV20-1, with no clear D. The V end was cut by 0 bases, the J end by 0 bases, with 11 bases between. The CDR3 contains 16 residues. The germline V gene encodes CDR1 DFQATT and CDR2 SNEGSKA (reference sequence).

V usage is TRBV4-3 and J usage is TRBJ2-7; D might be TRBD1 (6 bases). Germline V gene data show CDR1 as LGHNA and CDR2 as YSLEER. V was clipped by 0 bases and J by 4 bases, with 16 bases between them. The CDR3 extends over 16 amino acids. The CDR3 region is CASSQDNRAVGYEQYF. The CDR3 nucleotides are TGCGCCAGCAGCCAAGATAACAGGGCGGTGGGATACGAGCAGTACTTC.

The chain employs TRBV27 and TRBJ2-7; a weak D match, TRBD1 (6 bases). Germline V gives CDR1 MNHEY, CDR2 SMNVEV (reference sequence). This CDR3 spans 15 amino acids. The germline V and J ends were trimmed by 5 bases and 2 bases, with 16 bases remaining between them. CDR3 coding DNA: TGTGCCAGCAGTCTAGACCCAGGGGCTGCCTACGAGCAGTACTTC. Amino acids: CASSLDPGAAYEQYF.

This clonotype was observed a few times. The V call is TRBV7-8, the J call TRBJ2-3; 9 bases match TRBD2. The CDR3 consists of 16 residues. Germline V lookup: CDR1 SGHVS, CDR2 FQNEAQ. V shed 2 bases and J 7 bases; nucleotides not matched to a gene: 10. CDR3 amino acids: CASSLMAGGPSNTQYF. CDR3 nucleotide sequence: TGTGCCAGCAGCTTAATGGCGGGAGGGCCATCGAATACGCAGTATTTT.

Many counts were recorded for this clonotype. V and J are TRBV12-3 or TRBV12-4 and TRBJ2-1; 7 bases are shared with TRBD2. The CDR3 length is 11 residues. Trimming took 8 bases from V and 13 from J; bases not matched to a gene: 8. The DNA of the CDR3 is TGTGCCAGCGTATTTGGCGGGAGTCAGTTCTTC. The encoded protein is CASVFGGSQFF.

The genes are TRBV11-2 and TRBJ1-2; D is uncertain. There are 13 residues in the CDR3. V was shortened by 5 bases and J by 5 bases, with 12 bases between the two germline ends. The germline CDR1 and CDR2 sequences are SGHAT and FQNNGV. CDR3 sequence (DNA): TGTGCCAGCAGCCTCACAGAGACTTATGGCTACACCTTC. Translating it yields CASSLTETYGYTF.

This clonotype has a handful of counts. The chain employs TRBV20-1 and TRBJ1-4; D gene unclear. Germline CDR1 DFQATT, CDR2 SNEGSKA (reference sequence). The CDR3 has 13 amino acids. The V end was cut by 6 bases, the J end by 4 bases, with 12 bases between. This CDR3 reads CSARPSFNEKLFF. Here the CDR3 DNA reads TGCAGTGCCCGACCGAGCTTTAATGAAAAACTGTTTTTT.

This clonotype was observed a few times. The chain is built from TRBV5-1 and TRBJ2-7; possibly TRBD1 for D (5 bases). Germline V lookup: CDR1 SGHRS, CDR2 YFSETQ. Trimming shortened V by 5 bases and J by 5 bases, and 11 bases separated the two germline ends. The CDR3 extends over 12 amino acids. The CDR3 nucleotides are TGCGCCAGCAGAGCAGGGCTCCACGAGCAGTACTTC. Protein: CASRAGLHEQYF.

This clonotype was found a few times. This chain links TRBV11-2 with TRBJ2-1, with TRBD2 matching 13 bases. Losses at the gene ends were 5 bases for V and 13 bases for J; bases not matched to a gene: 14. Germline V gene lookup returns CDR1 SGHAT and CDR2 FQNNGV. This CDR3 is built from 16 residues. This chain's CDR3 is CASSPELAGGPLEQFF. Here the CDR3 DNA reads TGTGCCAGCAGCCCCGAACTAGCGGGAGGGCCGTTAGAACAGTTCTTC. The full variable domain, with the rest looked up from reference TRBV11-2 and TRBJ2-1, is EAGVAQSPRYKIIEKRQSVAFWCNPISGHATLYWYQQILGQGPKLLIQFQNNGVVDDSQLPKDRFSAERLKGVDSTLKIQPAKLEDSAVYLCASSPELAGGPLEQFFGPGTRLTVL.

This clonotype was seen more than once but under ten times. V gene TRBV2 combines with J gene TRBJ2-4; 7 nucleotides line up with TRBD2. The CDR3 sequence is 13 residues long. V was clipped by 4 bases and J by 8 bases; unmatched bases: 5. Germline values: CDR1 SNHLY, CDR2 FYNNEI. The CDR3 bases are TGTGCCAGCAGTGCCAGCGGGGCGGACATTCAGTACTTC. It is translated as CASSASGADIQYF.

This clonotype occurred many times. The gene calls are TRBV24-1 and TRBJ1-1; D unresolved. The ends were cut back, 4 bases at V and 7 bases at J, with 12 bases in the middle. There are 13 residues in the CDR3. Germline V gene lookup returns CDR1 KGHDR and CDR2 SFDVKD. CDR3 in amino acids: CATSDTRWGEAFF. The DNA of the CDR3 is TGTGCCACCAGTGACACCCGGTGGGGTGAAGCTTTCTTT.

The table lists this clonotype with a few counts. J is TRBJ1-1 and V is TRBV6-2 or TRBV6-3, with D possibly TRBD1 on 5 matching bases. This CDR3 has 15 amino acids. The germline V and J ends were trimmed by 4 bases and 6 bases, with 18 bases remaining between them. Germline V lookup: CDR1 MNHEY, CDR2 SVGEGT. CDR3 loop: CASSSFRTRNPEAFF. DNA for the CDR3: TGTGCCAGCAGTTCGTTTAGGACACGAAACCCTGAAGCTTTCTTT.

The table lists this clonotype with a few counts. The chain combines TRBV29-1 with TRBJ2-7, with 9 nucleotides matching TRBD1. The CDR3 totals 14 residues. CDR1 is SQVTM and CDR2 is ANQGSEA in the germline V gene. The J segment lost 4 bases and the V segment lost 0 bases, leaving 4 bases of the junction unmatched. CDR3 sequence: CSVEDRTGVYEQYF. In DNA form, the CDR3 reads TGCAGCGTTGAAGACCGGACAGGGGTGTACGAGCAGTACTTC.

The rearrangement links TRBV24-1 to TRBJ2-2; a possible D gene is TRBD1 (6 bases). Per germline, CDR1 KGHDR and CDR2 SFDVKD. V lost 1 base and J lost 2, with 10 bases in between. The length of the CDR3 is 16 residues. The CDR3 protein is CATSDFRTENTGELFF. DNA of the CDR3: TGTGCCACCAGTGATTTCAGGACAGAAAACACCGGGGAGCTGTTTTTT.

V is TRBV19 and J is TRBJ2-1; 7 bases are a match to TRBD2. Losses at the gene ends were 1 base for V and 5 bases for J; bases not matched to a gene: 5. There are 15 residues in the CDR3. From germline, CDR1 is LNHDA and CDR2 SQIVND (reference sequence). CDR3: CASSIVASGHNEQFF. The CDR3 bases are TGTGCCAGTAGTATAGTAGCTAGCGGACACAATGAGCAGTTCTTC.